This TCR beta chain emerged from a study of T cells in Graves' hyperthyroidism and ophthalmopathy. Study observations and caveats: A model built on 13 V-J features separated ophthalmopathy from stable hyperthyroidism. Most thyroid clonotypes with frequency above 0.001 were detected in blood. It was a median roughly 6.5 months before onset that the model predicted ophthalmopathy.

Amplification targeted TCR beta CDR3 regions from RNA transcripts. During a first-round RT-PCR of the TCR CDR3, the HTBI primer set was used. TCRdb reprocessed the multiplex PCR reads via MiXCR and lists one record per CDR3 protein. The table includes approximately 600,000 distinct CDR3 sequences, roughly 16% detected once. About this clonotype itself: What it binds is unknown.

Researchers defined stable Graves' hyperthyroidism as no ophthalmopathy progression within 18 months. From germline, CDR1 is MRHNA and CDR2 SNTAGT. The V gene lost 10 bases and the J gene lost 3 bases, with 17 bases spanning the gap. The CDR3 contains 14 residues. Sequenced material: blood. J is TRBJ2-3 and V is TRBV6-4; a weak D match, TRBD1 (6 bases). This sequence was found in a woman in her thirties with Graves' hyperthyroidism. CDR3 loop: CATRTAQGTDTQYF. CDR3 nucleotide sequence: TGTGCCACCCGGACAGCCCAGGGGACAGATACGCAGTATTTT.